This entry lists 9 T cell receptor beta chains sequenced from one sample in a study of radiation and T cells in renal cell carcinoma. Sample time point: blood 4 weeks post-SBRT, at nephrectomy. Described treatment: 15 Gy SBRT to primary tumor, nephrectomy 4 weeks later. TCRdb keeps only in-frame clones here, not all; method: immunoSEQ multiplex PCR. The data contain about 73,000 clones, less than 85% of them seen just once; the ten biggest clones take up approximately 2.3%. Here the sequenced sample was blood, taken from a patient whose treatment included radiotherapy and nephrectomy. The receptors come from an older woman with renal cell carcinoma.

This chain uses TRBV15 with TRBJ1-5; 7 bases match TRBD1. CDR1 is LNHNV and CDR2 is YYDKDF in the germline V gene (reference sequence). This CDR3 is built from 17 residues. Trimming at V came to 5 bases and at J to 4 bases, leaving 14 bases not matched to a gene. CDR3 nucleotide sequence: TGTGCCACCAGCGCAGACAGGGCCCCGAGTGGAAATCAGCCCCAGCATTTT. This sequence encodes CATSADRAPSGNQPQHF.

This clone was seen a single time. The gene calls are TRBV7-9 and TRBJ2-1; D might be TRBD2 (6 bases). CDR1 and CDR2 from the germline V gene are SEHNR and FQNEAQ (reference sequence). CDR3 length: 14 residues. Trimming took off 5 bases at V and 0 bases at J, with 8 bases between the two ends. The CDR3 loop is CASSTSSSYNEQFF. The CDR3 DNA sequence: TGTGCCAGCAGCACTAGCAGCTCCTACAATGAGCAGTTCTTC.

V gene TRBV19 combines with J gene TRBJ1-5; D uncertain. The length of the CDR3 is 19 residues. Germline V gene data show CDR1 as LNHDA and CDR2 as SQIVND (reference sequence). Trimming took off 2 bases at V and 0 bases at J, with 20 bases between the two ends. CDR3 coding DNA: TGTGCCAGTAGTATAATAATGGGTAACAGCGCGTATAGCAATCAGCCCCAGCATTTT. It codes for CASSIIMGNSAYSNQPQHF.

This chain links TRBV5-4 with TRBJ1-5, with D maybe TRBD1 (5 bases). Germline CDR1 SGHNT, CDR2 YYREEE (reference sequence). V was clipped by 2 bases and J by 1 base, with 7 bases between them. This CDR3 contains 14 residues. The CDR3 spells CASSLRGSNQPQHF. In nucleotides, the CDR3 is TGTGCCAGCAGCTTACGGGGGAGCAATCAGCCCCAGCATTTT.

The chain recombines TRBV25-1 with TRBJ1-3, with a weak D call TRBD1 (5 bases). Germline CDR1 is MGHDK and CDR2 is SYGVNS. The CDR3 contains 15 residues. The V and J ends lost 2 bases and 1 base respectively, with 9 bases between them. CDR3 region: CASSEAGRSGNTIYF. The CDR3, as DNA: TGTGCCAGCAGTGAAGCAGGGAGATCTGGAAACACCATATATTTT.

The chain carries TRBV18 and TRBJ1-5; 10 nucleotides agree with TRBD1. The germline gives CDR1 KGHSH, CDR2 LQKENI. The CDR3 covers 15 residues. V lost 2 bases to trimming and J lost 8 bases; unmatched junction nucleotides: 6. The DNA for the CDR3 is TGTGCCAGCTCACCAGGAACCGGGACAGGGGAGCCCCAGCATTTT. It translates to CASSPGTGTGEPQHF.

The rearrangement joins TRBV29-1 to TRBJ1-1; 8 positions match TRBD1. This CDR3 has 13 amino acids. After removal of 6 bases from V and 5 bases from J, the junction contained 8 bases not matched to a gene. Germline CDR1 and CDR2: SQVTM and ANQGSEA. CDR3 in amino acids: CSVRQGRETEAFF. The CDR3 region has the DNA TGCAGCGTCCGACAGGGGAGAGAGACTGAAGCTTTCTTT.

The chain joins TRBV19 to TRBJ2-1, with D hard to call. Germline CDR1 LNHDA, CDR2 SQIVND (reference sequence). The CDR3 sequence is 16 residues long. Trimming shortened V by 4 bases and J by 0 bases, and 13 bases separated the two germline ends. The CDR3 nucleotides are TGTGCCAGTAGTACGAGTCGGTACGGCTCCTACAATGAGCAGTTCTTC. As protein: CASSTSRYGSYNEQFF.

This chain joins TRBV28 and TRBJ1-5; D unclear. The CDR3 is 13 residues long. Germline V lookup: CDR1 MDHEN, CDR2 SYDVKM. V was trimmed by 10 bases and J by 3 bases, leaving 13 bases between them. CDR3 sequence: CATVGFSNQPQHF. The DNA for the CDR3 is TGTGCCACCGTAGGGTTTTCCAATCAGCCCCAGCATTTT.